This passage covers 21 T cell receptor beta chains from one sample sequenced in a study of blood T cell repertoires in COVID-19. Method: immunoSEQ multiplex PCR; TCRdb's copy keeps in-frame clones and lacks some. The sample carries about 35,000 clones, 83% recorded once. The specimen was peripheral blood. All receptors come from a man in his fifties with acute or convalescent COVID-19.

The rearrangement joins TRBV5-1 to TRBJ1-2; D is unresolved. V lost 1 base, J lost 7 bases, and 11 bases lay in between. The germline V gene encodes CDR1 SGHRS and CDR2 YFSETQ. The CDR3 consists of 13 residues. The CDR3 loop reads CASSLPMSGGYTF. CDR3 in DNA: TGCGCCAGCAGCTTGCCAATGTCGGGTGGCTACACCTTC.

In DNA, the CDR3 is TGTGCCAGCAGTCCTATCGGACTAGCGGGAGGGGGTGAGCAGTTCTTC. Protein product: CASSPIGLAGGGEQFF. The rearrangement links TRBV28 to TRBJ2-1; 15 nucleotides align to TRBD2. V was pared by 5 bases and J by 9 bases, with 8 bases of the junction left unmatched. Germline assignment: CDR1 MDHEN and CDR2 SYDVKM. The CDR3 extends over 16 amino acids. Full variable domain (rest looked up from reference TRBV28 and TRBJ2-1): DVKVTQSSRYLVKRTGEKVFLECVQDMDHENMFWYRQDPGLGLRLIYFSYDVKMKEKGDIPEGYSVSREKKERFSLILESASTNQTSMYLCASSPIGLAGGGEQFFGPGTRLTVL.

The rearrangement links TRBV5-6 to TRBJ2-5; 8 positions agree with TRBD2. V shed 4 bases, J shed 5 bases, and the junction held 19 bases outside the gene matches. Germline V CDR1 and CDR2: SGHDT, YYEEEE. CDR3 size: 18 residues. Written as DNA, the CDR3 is TGTGCCAGCAGCCCCCGGTCTACTAGGGGACTAGTTGCGGAGACCCAGTACTTC. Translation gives CASSPRSTRGLVAETQYF.

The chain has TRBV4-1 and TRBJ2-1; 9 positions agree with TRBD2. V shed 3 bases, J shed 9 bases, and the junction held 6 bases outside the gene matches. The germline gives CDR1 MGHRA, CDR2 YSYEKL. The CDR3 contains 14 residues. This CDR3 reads CASSHGGLAGEQFF. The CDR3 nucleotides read TGCGCCAGCAGCCATGGGGGACTAGCTGGTGAGCAGTTCTTC.

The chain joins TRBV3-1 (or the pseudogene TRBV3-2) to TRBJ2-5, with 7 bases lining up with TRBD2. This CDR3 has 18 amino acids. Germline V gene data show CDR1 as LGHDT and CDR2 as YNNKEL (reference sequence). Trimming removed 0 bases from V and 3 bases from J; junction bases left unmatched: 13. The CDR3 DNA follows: TGTGCCAGCAGCCAAGATCAACTCGGGCTAGCGGAAGAAGAGACCCAGTACTTC. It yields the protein CASSQDQLGLAEEETQYF.

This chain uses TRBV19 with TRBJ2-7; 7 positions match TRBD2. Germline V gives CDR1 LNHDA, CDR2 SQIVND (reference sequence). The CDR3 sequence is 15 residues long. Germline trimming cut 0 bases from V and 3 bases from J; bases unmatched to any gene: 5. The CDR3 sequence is CASSIEAGFFYEQYF. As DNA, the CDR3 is TGTGCCAGTAGTATAGAAGCGGGATTTTTCTACGAGCAGTACTTC.

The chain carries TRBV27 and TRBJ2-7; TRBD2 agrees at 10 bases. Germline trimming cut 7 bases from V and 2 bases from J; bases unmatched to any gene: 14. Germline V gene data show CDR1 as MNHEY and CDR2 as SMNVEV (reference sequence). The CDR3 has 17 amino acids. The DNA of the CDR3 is TGTGCCAGCATGACATGGACTAGCGGTTCACCGACCTACGAGCAGTACTTC. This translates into CASMTWTSGSPTYEQYF.

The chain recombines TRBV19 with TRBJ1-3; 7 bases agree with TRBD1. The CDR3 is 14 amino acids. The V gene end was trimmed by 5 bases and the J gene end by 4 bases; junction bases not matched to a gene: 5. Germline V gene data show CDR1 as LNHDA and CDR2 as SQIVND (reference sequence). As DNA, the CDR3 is TGTGCCAGTAGTCTGGGGACAGTGGGAAACACCATATATTTT. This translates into CASSLGTVGNTIYF.

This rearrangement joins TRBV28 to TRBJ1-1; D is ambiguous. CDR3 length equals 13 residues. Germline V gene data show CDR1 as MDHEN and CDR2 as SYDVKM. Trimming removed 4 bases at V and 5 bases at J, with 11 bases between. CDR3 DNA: TGTGCCAGCAGTTCCTCCCGACATACTGAAGCTTTCTTT. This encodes CASSSSRHTEAFF.

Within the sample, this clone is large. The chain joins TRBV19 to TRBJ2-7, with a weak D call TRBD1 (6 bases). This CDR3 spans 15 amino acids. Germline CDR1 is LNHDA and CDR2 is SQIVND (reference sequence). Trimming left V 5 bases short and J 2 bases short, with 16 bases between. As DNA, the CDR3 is TGTGCCAGTAGTCCCCCCGGGACAAGGACCTACGAGCAGTACTTC. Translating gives CASSPPGTRTYEQYF.

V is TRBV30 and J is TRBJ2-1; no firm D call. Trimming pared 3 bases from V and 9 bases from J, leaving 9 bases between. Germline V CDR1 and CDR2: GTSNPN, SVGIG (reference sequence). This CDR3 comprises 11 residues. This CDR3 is CAWSRQSEQFF. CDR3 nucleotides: TGTGCCTGGAGCAGACAAAGTGAGCAGTTCTTC. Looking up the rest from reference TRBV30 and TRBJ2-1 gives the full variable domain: SQTIHQWPATLVQPVGSPLSLECTVEGTSNPNLYWYRQAAGRGLQLLFYSVGIGQISSEVPQNLSASRPQDRQFILSSKKLLLSDSGFYLCAWSRQSEQFFGPGTRLTVL.

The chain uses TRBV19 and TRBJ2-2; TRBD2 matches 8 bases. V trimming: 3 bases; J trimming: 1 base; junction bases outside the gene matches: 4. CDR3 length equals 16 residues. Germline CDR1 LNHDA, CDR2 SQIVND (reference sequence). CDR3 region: CASSMSGGLNTGELFF. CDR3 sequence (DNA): TGTGCCAGTAGTATGAGCGGGGGTCTGAACACCGGGGAGCTGTTTTTT.

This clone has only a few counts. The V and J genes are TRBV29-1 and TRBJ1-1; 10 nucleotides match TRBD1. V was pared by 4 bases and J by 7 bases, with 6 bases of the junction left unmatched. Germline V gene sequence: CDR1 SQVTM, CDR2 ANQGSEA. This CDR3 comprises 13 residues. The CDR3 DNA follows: TGCAGCGTTGGGGGACAGGGGAATATTGAAGCTTTCTTT. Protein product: CSVGGQGNIEAFF.

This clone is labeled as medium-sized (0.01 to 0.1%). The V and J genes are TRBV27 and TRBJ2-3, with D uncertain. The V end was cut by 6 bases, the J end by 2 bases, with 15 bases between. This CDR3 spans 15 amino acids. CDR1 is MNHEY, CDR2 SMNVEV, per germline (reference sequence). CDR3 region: CASSLWAKYTDTQYF. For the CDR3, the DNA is TGTGCCAGCAGCCTTTGGGCGAAATACACAGATACGCAGTATTTT.

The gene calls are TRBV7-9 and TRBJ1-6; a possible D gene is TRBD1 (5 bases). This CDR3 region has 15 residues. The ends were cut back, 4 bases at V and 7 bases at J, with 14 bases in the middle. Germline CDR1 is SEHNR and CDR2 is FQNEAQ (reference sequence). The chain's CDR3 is CASSSSGNLNSPLHF. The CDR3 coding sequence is TGTGCCAGCAGCTCATCAGGGAACTTAAATTCACCCCTCCACTTT.

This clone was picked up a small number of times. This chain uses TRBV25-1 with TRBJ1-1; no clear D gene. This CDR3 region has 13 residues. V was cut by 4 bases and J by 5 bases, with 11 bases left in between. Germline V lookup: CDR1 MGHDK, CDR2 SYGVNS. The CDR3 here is CASSGFTETEAFF. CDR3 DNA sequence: TGTGCCAGCAGTGGCTTCACAGAGACTGAAGCTTTCTTT.

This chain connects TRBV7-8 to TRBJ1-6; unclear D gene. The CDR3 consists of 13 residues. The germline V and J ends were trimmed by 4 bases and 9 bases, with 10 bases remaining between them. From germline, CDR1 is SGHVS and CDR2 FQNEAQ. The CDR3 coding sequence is TGTGCCAGCAGCTCTGCGGGTCCTTCACCCCTCCACTTT. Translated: CASSSAGPSPLHF.

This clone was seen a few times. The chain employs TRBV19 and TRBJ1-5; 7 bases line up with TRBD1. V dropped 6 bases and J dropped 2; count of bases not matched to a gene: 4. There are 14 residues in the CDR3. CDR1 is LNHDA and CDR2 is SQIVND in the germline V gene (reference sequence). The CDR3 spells CASRWTGGNQPQHF. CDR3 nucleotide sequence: TGTGCCAGTAGGTGGACAGGAGGCAATCAGCCCCAGCATTTT. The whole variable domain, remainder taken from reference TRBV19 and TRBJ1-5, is DGGITQSPKYLFRKEGQNVTLSCEQNLNHDAMYWYRQDPGQGLRLIYYSQIVNDFQKGDIAEGYSVSREKKESFPLTVTSAQKNPTAFYLCASRWTGGNQPQHFGDGTRLSIL.

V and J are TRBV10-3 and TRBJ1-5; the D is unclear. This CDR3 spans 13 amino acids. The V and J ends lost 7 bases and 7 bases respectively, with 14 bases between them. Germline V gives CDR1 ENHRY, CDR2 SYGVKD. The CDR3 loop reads CAITEGSEQPQHF. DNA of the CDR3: TGTGCCATCACGGAGGGATCAGAGCAGCCCCAGCATTTT.

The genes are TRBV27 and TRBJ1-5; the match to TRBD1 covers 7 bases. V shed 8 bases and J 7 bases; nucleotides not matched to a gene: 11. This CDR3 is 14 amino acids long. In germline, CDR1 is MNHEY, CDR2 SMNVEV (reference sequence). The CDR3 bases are TGTGCCAGCCAGGGGCAGGGGGGCGGGCAGCCCCAGCATTTT. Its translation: CASQGQGGGQPQHF.

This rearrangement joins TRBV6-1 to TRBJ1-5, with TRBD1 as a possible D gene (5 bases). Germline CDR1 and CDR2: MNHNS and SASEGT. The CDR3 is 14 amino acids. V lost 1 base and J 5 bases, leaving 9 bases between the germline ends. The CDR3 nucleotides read TGTGCCAGCAGTGAAGACAGGCCCTATCAGCCCCAGCATTTT. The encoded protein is CASSEDRPYQPQHF.